This TCR beta chain was captured by sequencing in a study of blood T cell repertoires in COVID-19. Here immunoSEQ multiplex PCR was the method, and the copy in TCRdb shows in-frame clones only, minus some. The top ten clones hold 2.2% of a sample with about 39,000 clones, approximately 89% of them seen once. The CDR3 length is 17 residues. Germline CDR1 is SGHRS and CDR2 is YFSETQ. Trimming removed 4 bases at V and 7 bases at J, with 21 bases between. This TCR derives from a man aged 45-65 years with active COVID-19. The chain carries TRBV5-1 and TRBJ1-6; D not certain. The material sequenced was peripheral blood. Written as DNA, the CDR3 is TGCGCCAGCAGCCTAACGACACAAAGGACGGGAAATTCACCCCTCCACTTT. Encoded protein: CASSLTTQRTGNSPLHF.